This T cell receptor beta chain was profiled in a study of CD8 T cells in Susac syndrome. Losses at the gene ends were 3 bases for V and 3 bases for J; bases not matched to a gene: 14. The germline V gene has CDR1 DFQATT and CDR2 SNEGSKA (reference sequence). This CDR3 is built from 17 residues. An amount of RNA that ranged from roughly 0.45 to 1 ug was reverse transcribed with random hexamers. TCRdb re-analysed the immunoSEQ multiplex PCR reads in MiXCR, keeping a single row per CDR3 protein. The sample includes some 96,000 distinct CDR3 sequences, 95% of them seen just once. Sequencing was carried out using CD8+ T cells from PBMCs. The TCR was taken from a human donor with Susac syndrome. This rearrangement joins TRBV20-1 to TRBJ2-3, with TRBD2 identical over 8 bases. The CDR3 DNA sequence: TGCAGTGCTAGCTTTGCCGGGAGGGCCGGGAGGACAGATACGCAGTATTTT. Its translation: CSASFAGRAGRTDTQYF.